This TCR beta chain is from a study of blood T cell repertoires in COVID-19. Study-level information: The United States, Italy and Spain provided the acute and convalescent COVID-19 samples. The analysed material was cDNA or gDNA that came from T cells, B-cell-depleted T cells, or PBMCs.

Some clones are missing from TCRdb's copy, which holds only in-frame ones; the method was immunoSEQ multiplex PCR. The sample yields under 100,000 clones, under 85% seen once. The origin of this receptor is a woman at least 80 years old with COVID-19, enrolled during active disease. Sample: peripheral blood.

The CDR3 DNA follows: TGCGCCAGCAGCTGGAGGGGTGGGGCGGCCTCCCCTTCCGAGCAGTACTTC. It is translated as CASSWRGGAASPSEQYF. The chain has TRBV5-1 and TRBJ2-7; tentative D call: TRBD2 (6 bases). CDR3 length equals 17 residues. Germline values: CDR1 SGHRS, CDR2 YFSETQ. V shed 3 bases and J shed 6 bases, with 25 bases lying between them.